This T cell receptor beta chain was recovered during a study of blood T cells in healthy people across ages. Germline V CDR1 and CDR2: LGHDT, YNNKEL (reference sequence). Losses at the gene ends were 4 bases for V and 5 bases for J; bases not matched to a gene: 8. This CDR3 contains 15 residues. Whole-study results and caveats: Among long-lived donors, naive CD4+ cells were more numerous and diversity higher than in aged donors. Donor CMV status, an unknown factor, possibly confounded changes in expanded clonotypes. The recorded TCR beta diversity per million T cells decreased in a roughly linear manner with age. It was found that TCR beta diversity correlated strongly with the percentage of naive T cells.

For the second PCR, which ran for about 7 to 11 cycles, a sample-barcoded 5' primer and a J-beta primer mix were used. TCRdb recomputed calls from the 5' RACE reads with MiXCR, one row per CDR3 protein. Among hundreds of thousands of distinct CDR3 sequences listed, less than 35% were seen once. The sample holds a few counts of this clonotype. The antigen remains undetermined. Material: blood. The clonotype comes from a woman aged 80 or over in good health. This chain joins TRBV3-1 and TRBJ1-2; 9 bases agree with TRBD1. The CDR3 DNA is TGTGCCAGCAGCCCCGAGGACAGGGGATGGTATGGCTACACCTTC. Residues: CASSPEDRGWYGYTF.